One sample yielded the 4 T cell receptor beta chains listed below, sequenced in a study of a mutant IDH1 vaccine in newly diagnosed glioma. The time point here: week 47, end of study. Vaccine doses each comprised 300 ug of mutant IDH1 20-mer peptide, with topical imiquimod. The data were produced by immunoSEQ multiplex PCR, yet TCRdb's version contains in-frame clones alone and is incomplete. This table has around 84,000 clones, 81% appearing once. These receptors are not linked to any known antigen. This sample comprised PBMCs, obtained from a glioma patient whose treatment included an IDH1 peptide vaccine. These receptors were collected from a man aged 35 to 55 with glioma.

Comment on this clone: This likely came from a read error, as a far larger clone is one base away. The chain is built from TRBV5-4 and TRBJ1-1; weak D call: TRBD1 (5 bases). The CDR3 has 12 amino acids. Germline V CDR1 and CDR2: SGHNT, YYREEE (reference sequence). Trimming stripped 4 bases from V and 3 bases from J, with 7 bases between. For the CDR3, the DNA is TGTGCCAGCAGCCAAGGGGACACTGAAGCTTTCTTT. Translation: CASSQGDTEAFF.

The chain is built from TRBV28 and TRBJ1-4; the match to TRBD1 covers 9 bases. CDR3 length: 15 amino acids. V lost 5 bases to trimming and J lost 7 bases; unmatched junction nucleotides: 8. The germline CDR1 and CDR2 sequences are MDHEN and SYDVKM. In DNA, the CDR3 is TGTGCCAGCAGTCCTCCGGGACAGGGTGGTGAAAAACTGTTTTTT. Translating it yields CASSPPGQGGEKLFF.

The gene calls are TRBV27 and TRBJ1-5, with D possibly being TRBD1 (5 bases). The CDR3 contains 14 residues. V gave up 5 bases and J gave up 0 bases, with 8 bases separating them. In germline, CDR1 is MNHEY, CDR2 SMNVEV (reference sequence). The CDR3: CASSPQGSNQPQHF. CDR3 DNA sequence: TGTGCCAGCAGTCCTCAGGGTAGCAATCAGCCCCAGCATTTT.

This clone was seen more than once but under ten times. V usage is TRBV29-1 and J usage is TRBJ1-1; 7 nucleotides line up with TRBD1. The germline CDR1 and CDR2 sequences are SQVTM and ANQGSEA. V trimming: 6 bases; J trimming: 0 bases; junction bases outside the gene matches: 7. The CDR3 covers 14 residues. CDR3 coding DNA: TGCAGCGTAGAAACGGGACAGATGAACACTGAAGCTTTCTTT. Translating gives CSVETGQMNTEAFF.